Here is one TCR beta chain with its context. V lost 4 bases to trimming and J lost 2 bases, with 8 bases between them. CDR1 and CDR2 from the germline V gene are MNHEY and SVGEGT. The CDR3 covers 13 residues. The sample belongs to a study of blood T cell repertoires in COVID-19. The wider study: T cells, B-cell-depleted T cells, or PBMCs provided the cDNA or gDNA that served as material.

The repertoire was sequenced with immunoSEQ multiplex PCR; TCRdb's copy has only in-frame clones and lacks some. The sample yields roughly 260,000 clones, less than 90% seen once. The clonotype comes from a man in his sixties who had recovered from COVID-19. The chain couples TRBV6-2 or TRBV6-3 to TRBJ1-2; D is uncertain. The sequencing input was peripheral blood. DNA for the CDR3: TGTGCCAGCAGTTGGTGGCAGAACTATGGCTACACCTTC. Its translation: CASSWWQNYGYTF.